The T cell receptor (beta chain) under discussion was sequenced for a study of blood T cell repertoires in COVID-19. The CDR3 has 14 amino acids. Per the germline V gene, CDR1 is SNHLY and CDR2 is FYNNEI. Trimming took 2 bases from V and 2 from J, leaving 9 bases between them. Sequencing used immunoSEQ multiplex PCR; TCRdb keeps in-frame clones, though not all of them. The sample yields around 160,000 clones, about 86% seen once. The source material was peripheral blood. The chain recombines TRBV2 with TRBJ1-2; possibly TRBD1 for D (6 bases). The sequence derives from a woman older than 75 with acute or convalescent COVID-19. The CDR3 region has the DNA TGTGCCAGCAGTGAAAACAGGGCGAACTATGGCTACACCTTC. It specifies CASSENRANYGYTF.